These T cell receptor beta chains were read from a single sample in a study of cytomegalovirus exposure and HLA in healthy donors. The data were produced by immunoSEQ multiplex PCR, yet TCRdb's version contains in-frame clones alone and is incomplete. Of about 120,000 clones in the sample, over 60% are singletons; the top ten hold 6.3%. Sequencing was carried out using PBMCs. These receptors were obtained from a woman aged 35 to 49 in good health and CMV-seronegative. Each CDR3 is given with its conserved first and last residue. A D gene is named only where the DNA matches it firmly. Only some rows state a clone size, as once, few, many or a class for expanded clones.

size: once
J: TRBJ2-3
V: TRBV5-1
D: TRBD2
DNA: TGCGCCAGCAGCCCGGGACTAGGGATCGCGGATACGCAGTATTTT
CDR3: CASSPGLGIADTQYF

size: .
J: TRBJ2-1
V: TRBV18
D: TRBD2
DNA: TGTGCCAGCTCGATGGGACTAGCGGGTAATGAGCAGTTCTTC
CDR3: CASSMGLAGNEQFF

size: .
J: TRBJ2-7
V: TRBV7-9
D: .
DNA: TGTGCCAGCAGCTTAGGCAGCCTAGACGAGCAGTACTTC
CDR3: CASSLGSLDEQYF

size: once
J: TRBJ2-5
V: TRBV11-2
D: .
DNA: TGTGCCAGCAGACAGGGAATGTATCAAGAGACCCAGTACTTC
CDR3: CASRQGMYQETQYF

size: few
J: TRBJ2-7
V: TRBV5-5
D: .
DNA: TGTGCCAGCAGCTTGGCCCTCCGGGGTAAGCAGTACTTC
CDR3: CASSLALRGKQYF

size: .
J: TRBJ2-7
V: TRBV27
D: .
DNA: TGTGCCAGCAGTTTATCGAGGGCCTACGAGCAGTACTTC
CDR3: CASSLSRAYEQYF

size: .
J: TRBJ1-1
V: TRBV2
D: TRBD1
DNA: TGTGCCAGCACTCGGGACAGGGTAGCGGGTGAAGCTTTCTTT
CDR3: CASTRDRVAGEAFF

size: .
J: TRBJ2-4
V: TRBV5-6
D: TRBD2
DNA: TGTGCCAGCAGCTCCGGACTAGCGGGAGGGGCCAAAAACATTCAGTACTTC
CDR3: CASSSGLAGGAKNIQYF

size: few
J: TRBJ1-4
V: TRBV4-1
D: TRBD1
DNA: TGCGCCAGCAGCCGAATGGCATCGACAGGGGTGGTTGTCGGGAAACTGTTTTTT
CDR3: CASSRMASTGVVVGKLFF

size: few
J: TRBJ1-1
V: TRBV28
D: .
DNA: TGTGCCAGCAGAGTCCCCGGGACAGAAGCTTTCTTT
CDR3: CASRVPGTEAFF

size: .
J: TRBJ1-5
V: TRBV7-2
D: .
DNA: TGTGCCAGCAGCTCCGAGGACAGTTCCAATCAGCCCCAGCATTTT
CDR3: CASSSEDSSNQPQHF

size: .
J: TRBJ2-1
V: TRBV4-1
D: .
DNA: TGCGCCAGCAGCCCGTTAGGAGACTGGTCGGGGTCTGGGAATGAGCAGTTCTTC
CDR3: CASSPLGDWSGSGNEQFF

size: .
J: TRBJ1-5
V: TRBV2
D: .
DNA: TGTGCCAGCAGTGTGCGGGGACTACCAGGGGGCAATCAGCCCCAGCATTTT
CDR3: CASSVRGLPGGNQPQHF

size: .
J: TRBJ2-7
V: TRBV28
D: TRBD2
DNA: TGTGCCAGCACCACGCCGGGACTAGCGGATTACGAGCAGTACTTC
CDR3: CASTTPGLADYEQYF

size: .
J: TRBJ2-5
V: TRBV2
D: .
DNA: TGTGCCAGCAGCGATACAGGGAGAGAGACCCAGTACTTC
CDR3: CASSDTGRETQYF

size: few
J: TRBJ2-7
V: TRBV11-2
D: TRBD2
DNA: TGTGCCAGCAGCGACTCAAGCGGGAGTAACGAGCAGTACTTC
CDR3: CASSDSSGSNEQYF

size: .
J: TRBJ2-5
V: TRBV5-6
D: TRBD1
DNA: TGTGCCAGCAGCTGGTGGGGACAGGCGCAAGAGACCCAGTACTTC
CDR3: CASSWWGQAQETQYF